This T cell receptor beta chain was captured by sequencing in a study of T cell responses to AZD1222 COVID-19 vaccine. TCRdb's copy holds only in-frame clones and misses some; the assay was immunoSEQ multiplex PCR. The table records about 100,000 clones, 80% to 95% of them present only once. With regard to this clone: As yet, its antigen is unknown.

Regarding the study as a whole: The donor group comprised mostly white British people and more females; the analysis possibly underestimated clonal diversity. Vaccine-associated CD4 TCRs spanned spike, dominant at 160-218 and 743-854. Only six AZD1222 recipients tested seropositive at baseline. Reports indicate that nearly half of spike-specific TCRs are directed at unmutated variant regions.

CDR3 length equals 14 residues. The germline CDR1 and CDR2 sequences are SGHAT and FQNNGV. Trimming took off 6 bases at V and 1 base at J, with 10 bases between the two ends. The chain employs TRBV11-2 and TRBJ1-3; D may be TRBD1 (6 bases). The clonotype originates from an adult in good health. Sequencing was performed on peripheral blood, taken on day 0 of AZD1222 vaccination. CDR3 sequence reads: CASSGTPSGNTIYF. CDR3 nucleotide sequence: TGTGCCAGCAGTGGGACACCTTCTGGAAACACCATATATTTT.